This T cell receptor (beta chain) was obtained from a study of monozygotic twins with inflammatory bowel disease. Nested PCRs of about 17 and 10 cycles, two in total, were run on TCRalpha and TCRbeta cDNA. TCRdb reworked the 5' RACE reads into one entry per CDR3 protein, no DNA. This table lists about 300,000 distinct CDR3 sequences. The CDR3 totals 14 residues. In germline, CDR1 is ENHRY, CDR2 SYGVKD. As to this clonotype: The antigen is unknown.

Study-wide findings and caveats: IBD patients shared fewer clonotypes with other individuals than healthy twins, especially patients with disease activity signs.

The chain is built from TRBV10-3 and TRBJ2-3; the D gene TCRdb calls, TRBD2, cannot be checked with no DNA. Sequenced input: blood. The TCR was taken from a human donor with ulcerative colitis or Crohn's disease, or a healthy co-twin of an affected twin (not recorded which). The CDR3 spells CAISFGRSTDTQYF.